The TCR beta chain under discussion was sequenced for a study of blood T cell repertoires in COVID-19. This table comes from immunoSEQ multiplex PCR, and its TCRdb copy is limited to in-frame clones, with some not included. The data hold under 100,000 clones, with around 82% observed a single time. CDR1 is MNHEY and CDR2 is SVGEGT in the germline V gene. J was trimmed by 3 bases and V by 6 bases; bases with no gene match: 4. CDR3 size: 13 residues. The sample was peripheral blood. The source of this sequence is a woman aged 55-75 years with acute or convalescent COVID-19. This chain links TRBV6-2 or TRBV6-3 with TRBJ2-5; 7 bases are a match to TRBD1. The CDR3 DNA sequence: TGTGCCAGCAGCAAAACAGGGGAAGAGACCCAGTACTTC. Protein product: CASSKTGEETQYF.